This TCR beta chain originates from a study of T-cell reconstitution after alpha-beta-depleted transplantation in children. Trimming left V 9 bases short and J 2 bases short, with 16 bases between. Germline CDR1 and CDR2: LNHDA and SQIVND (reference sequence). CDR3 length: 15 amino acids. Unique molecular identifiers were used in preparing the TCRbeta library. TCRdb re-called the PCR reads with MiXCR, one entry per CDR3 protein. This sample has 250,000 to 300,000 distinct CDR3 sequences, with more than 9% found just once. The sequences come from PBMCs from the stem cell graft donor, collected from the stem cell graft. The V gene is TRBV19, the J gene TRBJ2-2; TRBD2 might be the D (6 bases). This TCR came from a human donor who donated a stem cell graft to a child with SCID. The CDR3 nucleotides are TGTGCCAGCCACCGGGGGACTCTCAACACCGGGGAGCTGTTTTTT. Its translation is CASHRGTLNTGELFF. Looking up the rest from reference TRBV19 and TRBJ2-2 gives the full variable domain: DGGITQSPKYLFRKEGQNVTLSCEQNLNHDAMYWYRQDPGQGLRLIYYSQIVNDFQKGDIAEGYSVSREKKESFPLTVTSAQKNPTAFYLCASHRGTLNTGELFFGEGSRLTVL.